This T cell receptor (beta chain) was retrieved from a study of T cells after yellow fever vaccination. CDR1 and CDR2 from the germline V gene are ENHRY and SYGVKD. The length of the CDR3 is 13 residues. V lost 0 bases to trimming and J lost 1 base, with 3 bases between them. 5'RACE template switching produced TCR cDNA carrying a universal primer site and UMIs. TCRdb reprocessed the 5' RACE reads with MiXCR, giving one entry per CDR3 protein. The table lists fewer than 450,000 distinct CDR3 sequences, more than 9% of them singletons. Study observations and caveats: Repertoires obtained by FACS sorting could include abundant clonotypes that entered as contaminants from the bulk population.

Concerning this clonotype itself: The antigen is not known.

The TCR comes from a man aged 18 to 29 who received the YFV17D yellow fever vaccine. The sequenced sample was PBMCs, obtained on the day of the first yellow fever vaccination. The rearrangement links TRBV10-3 to TRBJ1-2, with no clear D. The CDR3 coding sequence is TGTGCCATCAGTGAGTCGGTTAACTATGGCTACACCTTC. It codes for CAISESVNYGYTF.